These 6 T cell receptor beta chains were sequenced from one sample in a study of blood T cell repertoires in COVID-19. Some clones are missing from TCRdb's copy, which holds only in-frame ones; the method was immunoSEQ multiplex PCR. The sample has fewer than 350,000 clones; approximately 88% are singletons. Sequencing used PBMCs or T cells enriched from blood (not recorded which). Source of these receptors: a man between 60 and 75 years old who had recovered from COVID-19.

The chain carries TRBV6-6 and TRBJ1-5; 7 bases match TRBD1. Trimming removed 5 bases from V and 8 bases from J; junction bases left unmatched: 9. This CDR3 has 14 residues. Germline V lookup: CDR1 MNHNY, CDR2 SVGAGI (reference sequence). The CDR3 spells CASSPQLQGKPQHF. For the CDR3, the DNA is TGTGCCAGCAGTCCCCAATTACAGGGGAAGCCCCAGCATTTT.

Only one count was recorded for this clone. This chain links TRBV6-6 with TRBJ1-2; D is possibly TRBD1 (5 bases). Germline-derived CDR1 and CDR2 are MNHNY and SVGAGI (reference sequence). The V gene lost 6 bases and the J gene lost 2 bases, with 10 bases spanning the gap. The CDR3 contains 13 residues. CDR3 sequence reads: CASRLGGNYGYTF. CDR3 coding DNA: TGTGCCAGCAGACTGGGGGGGAACTATGGCTACACCTTC.

The chain uses TRBV5-1 and TRBJ2-7, with D possibly TRBD1 on 6 matching bases. V was pared by 2 bases and J by 3 bases, with 12 bases between. The CDR3 covers 14 residues. Per germline, CDR1 SGHRS and CDR2 YFSETQ. The CDR3 nucleotides are TGCGCCAGCAGCTTTGGTCAGGGGATCTACGAGCAGTACTTC. It yields the protein CASSFGQGIYEQYF.

The chain recombines TRBV6-5 with TRBJ2-7; 7 bases fit TRBD2. Looked up from germline, CDR1 is MNHEY and CDR2 is SVGAGI. The CDR3 covers 16 residues. Trimming removed 0 bases from V and 4 bases from J; junction bases left unmatched: 9. CDR3 sequence (DNA): TGTGCCAGCAGTTACTCGGGCGCGGGAGAAGGGTACGAGCAGTACTTC. It translates to CASSYSGAGEGYEQYF.

The rearrangement links TRBV19 to TRBJ2-1; maybe TRBD2 (7 bases). This CDR3 is built from 16 residues. Trimming removed 6 bases at V and 4 bases at J, with 19 bases between. The V gene's germline CDR1 is LNHDA and CDR2 SQIVND (reference sequence). The CDR3 sequence: CASSPRAGALYNEQFF. The DNA for the CDR3 is TGTGCCAGTAGCCCCCGGGCGGGGGCCTTATACAATGAGCAGTTCTTC.

The V call is TRBV19, the J call TRBJ2-7; D uncertain. Germline loops: CDR1 LNHDA, CDR2 SQIVND (reference sequence). The CDR3 covers 18 residues. Trimming removed 3 bases at V and 2 bases at J, with 23 bases between. The CDR3 region is CASSMRSGGRGWAYEQYF. The CDR3 DNA reads TGTGCCAGTAGTATGCGGAGTGGTGGAAGAGGATGGGCCTACGAGCAGTACTTC.